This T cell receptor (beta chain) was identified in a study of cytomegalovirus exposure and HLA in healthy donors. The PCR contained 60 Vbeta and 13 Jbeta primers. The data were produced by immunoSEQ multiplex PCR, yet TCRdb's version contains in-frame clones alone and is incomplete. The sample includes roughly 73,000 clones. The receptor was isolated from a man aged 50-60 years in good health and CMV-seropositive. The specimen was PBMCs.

The CDR3 nucleotides read TGCAGCGGGACAGTGTACAATGAGCAGTTCTTC. Its translation: CSGTVYNEQFF. The chain employs TRBV29-1 and TRBJ2-1; a possible D gene is TRBD1 (6 bases). The V gene lost 7 bases and the J gene lost 4 bases, with 8 bases spanning the gap. The V gene's germline CDR1 is SQVTM and CDR2 ANQGSEA. The CDR3 spans 11 residues.